This T cell receptor (beta chain) was retrieved from a study of cytomegalovirus exposure and HLA in healthy donors. Study-wide findings and caveats: Reportedly, cytomegalovirus status was diagnosed with high sensitivity and specificity. A later analysis reportedly found fewer N-insertions in an Asian-associated ancestry cluster than the roughly 670-donor mean. HLA restriction was apparent for most CMV-associated TCR beta chains in a later analysis.

The study ran its PCR with 60 Vbeta and 13 Jbeta primers. This table comes from immunoSEQ multiplex PCR, and its TCRdb copy is limited to in-frame clones, with some not included. The table has about 140,000 clones, 78% seen once. V lost 4 bases and J 0 bases, leaving 11 bases between the germline ends. Germline CDR1 is SEHNR and CDR2 is FQNEAQ (reference sequence). The CDR3 covers 15 residues. On this clone: As yet, its antigen is unknown.

This sequence joins TRBV7-9 and TRBJ2-3; a possible D gene is TRBD2 (5 bases). Input material: PBMCs. The TCR comes from a male donor in good health and CMV-seronegative. The CDR3 DNA follows: TGTGCCAGCAGCTCCTCTAGGACTAGCACAGATACGCAGTATTTT. Protein: CASSSSRTSTDTQYF.